This T cell receptor beta chain was recorded in a study of T cells expressing NK-cell markers. Study-level background: Obtained from sorted CD3+CD56+NKG2C+, CD3+CD56+NKG2C- and CD3+CD56-NKG2C+ T cells were the TCR beta repertoires.

CDR3 size: 12 residues. The germline V gene encodes CDR1 SGHTA and CDR2 FQGNSA. Synthesis of TCR beta cDNA relied on 5'RACE template switching carrying UMIs. TCRdb derives one entry per CDR3 protein from the 5' RACE reads, leaving out DNA. The sample table sets out 400,000 to 550,000 distinct CDR3 sequences. Sequenced input: blood T cells: a sorted CD56 or NKG2C T cell subset, CD4+ or CD8+ T cells, or bulk PBMC T cells (not recorded which). The sequence derives from a woman aged 18-70 years in good health. V is TRBV7-2 and J is TRBJ2-4; the D call from TCRdb, TRBD1, cannot be confirmed without DNA. CDR3 in amino acids: CASSPPGEFQYF. Drawing the rest from reference TRBV7-2 and TRBJ2-4, the complete variable domain is GAGVSQSPSNKVTEKGKDVELRCDPISGHTALYWYRQSLGQGLEFLIYFQGNSAPDKSGLPSDRFSAERTGGSVSTLTIQRTQQEDSAVYLCASSPPGEFQYFGAGTRLSVL.